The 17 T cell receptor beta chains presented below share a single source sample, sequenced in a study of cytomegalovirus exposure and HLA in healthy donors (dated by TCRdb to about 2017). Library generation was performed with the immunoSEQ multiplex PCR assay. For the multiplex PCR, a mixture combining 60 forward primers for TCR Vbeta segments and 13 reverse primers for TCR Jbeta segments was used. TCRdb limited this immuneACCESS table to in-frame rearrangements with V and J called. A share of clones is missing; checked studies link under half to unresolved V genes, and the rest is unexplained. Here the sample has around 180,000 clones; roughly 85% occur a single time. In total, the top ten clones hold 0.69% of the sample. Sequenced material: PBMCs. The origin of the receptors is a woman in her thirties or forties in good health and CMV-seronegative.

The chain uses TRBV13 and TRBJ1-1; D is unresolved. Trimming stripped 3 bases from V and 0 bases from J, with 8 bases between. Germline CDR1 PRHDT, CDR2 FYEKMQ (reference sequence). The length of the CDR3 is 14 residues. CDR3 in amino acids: CASSFEPLNTEAFF. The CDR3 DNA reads TGTGCCAGCAGCTTTGAGCCGCTGAACACTGAAGCTTTCTTT.

The CDR3, as DNA: TGTGCCAGCACCGTTCTAAGCGGGAATGAGCAGTTCTTC. Protein: CASTVLSGNEQFF. The chain links TRBV27 to TRBJ2-1, with D possibly matching TRBD2 (6 bases). Germline values: CDR1 MNHEY, CDR2 SMNVEV (reference sequence). V dropped 7 bases and J dropped 7 bases, with 14 bases sitting between them. The CDR3 is 13 residues long.

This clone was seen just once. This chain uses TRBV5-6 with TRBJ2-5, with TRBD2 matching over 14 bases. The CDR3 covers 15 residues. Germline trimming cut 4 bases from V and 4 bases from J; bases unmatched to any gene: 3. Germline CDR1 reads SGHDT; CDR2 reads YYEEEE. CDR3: CASSEGLAGGETQYF. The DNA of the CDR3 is TGTGCCAGCAGCGAAGGACTAGCGGGGGGAGAGACCCAGTACTTC.

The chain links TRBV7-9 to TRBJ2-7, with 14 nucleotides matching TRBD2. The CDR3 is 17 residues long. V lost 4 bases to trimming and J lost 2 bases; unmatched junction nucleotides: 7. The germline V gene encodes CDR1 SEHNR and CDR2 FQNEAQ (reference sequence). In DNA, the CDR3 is TGTGCCAGCAGCTCCCCGGGACTAGCGGGAGTTGCCTACGAGCAGTACTTC. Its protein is CASSSPGLAGVAYEQYF.

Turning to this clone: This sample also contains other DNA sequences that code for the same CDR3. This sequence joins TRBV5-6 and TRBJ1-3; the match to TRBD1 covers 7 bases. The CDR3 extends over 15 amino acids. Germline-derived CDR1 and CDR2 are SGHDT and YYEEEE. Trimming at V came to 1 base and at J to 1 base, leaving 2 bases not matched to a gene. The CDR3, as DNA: TGTGCCAGCAGCTTGCCGACAGGGTCTGGAAACACCATATATTTT. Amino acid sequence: CASSLPTGSGNTIYF.

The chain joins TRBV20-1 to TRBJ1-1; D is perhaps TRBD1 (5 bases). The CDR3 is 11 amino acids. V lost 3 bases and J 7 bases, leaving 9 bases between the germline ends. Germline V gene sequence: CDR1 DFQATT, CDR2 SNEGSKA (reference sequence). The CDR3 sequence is CSARDQGEAFF. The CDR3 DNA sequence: TGCAGTGCTAGGGACCAGGGTGAAGCTTTCTTT.

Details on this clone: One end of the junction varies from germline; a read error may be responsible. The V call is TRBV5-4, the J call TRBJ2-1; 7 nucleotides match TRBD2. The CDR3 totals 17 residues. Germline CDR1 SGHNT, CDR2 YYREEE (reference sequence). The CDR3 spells CASSQDVPGTTANEQFF. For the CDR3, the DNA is TGCGCCAGCAGCCAAGATGTGCCCGGGACTACTGCGAATGAGCAGTTCTTC.

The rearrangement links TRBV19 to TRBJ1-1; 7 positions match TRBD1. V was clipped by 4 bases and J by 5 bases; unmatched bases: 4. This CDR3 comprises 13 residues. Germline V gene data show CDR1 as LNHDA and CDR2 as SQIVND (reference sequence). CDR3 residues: CASSTSTGTEAFF. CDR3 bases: TGTGCCAGTAGTACCTCGACAGGGACTGAAGCTTTCTTT. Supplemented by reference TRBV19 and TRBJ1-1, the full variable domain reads DGGITQSPKYLFRKEGQNVTLSCEQNLNHDAMYWYRQDPGQGLRLIYYSQIVNDFQKGDIAEGYSVSREKKESFPLTVTSAQKNPTAFYLCASSTSTGTEAFFGQGTRLTVV.

CDR3 loop: CASSPWRDQETQYF. CDR3 sequence (DNA): TGCGCCAGCAGCCCCTGGAGGGACCAAGAGACCCAGTACTTC. The gene calls are TRBV5-1 and TRBJ2-5, with a tentative D call TRBD2 (6 bases). Germline values: CDR1 SGHRS, CDR2 YFSETQ. The CDR3 has 14 amino acids. V lost 4 bases and J 0 bases, leaving 10 bases between the germline ends.

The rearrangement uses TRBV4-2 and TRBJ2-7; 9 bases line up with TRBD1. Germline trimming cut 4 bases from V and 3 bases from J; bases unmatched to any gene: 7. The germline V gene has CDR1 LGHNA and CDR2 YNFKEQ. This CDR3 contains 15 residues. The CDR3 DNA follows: TGTGCCAGCAGCCCTCCGGGGACAGGGTACTACGAGCAGTACTTC. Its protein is CASSPPGTGYYEQYF.

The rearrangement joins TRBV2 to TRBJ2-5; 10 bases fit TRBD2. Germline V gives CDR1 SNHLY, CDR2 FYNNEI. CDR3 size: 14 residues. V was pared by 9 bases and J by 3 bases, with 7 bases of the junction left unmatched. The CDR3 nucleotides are TGTGCCAGTTATCCCGGGACTAGCGAAGAGACCCAGTACTTC. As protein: CASYPGTSEETQYF.

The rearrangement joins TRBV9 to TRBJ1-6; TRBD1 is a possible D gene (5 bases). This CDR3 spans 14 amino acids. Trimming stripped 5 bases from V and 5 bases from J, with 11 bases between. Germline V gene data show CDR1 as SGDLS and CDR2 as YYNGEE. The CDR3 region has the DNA TGTGCCAGCAGGGCACAAGGGGATAATTCACCCCTCCACTTT. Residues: CASRAQGDNSPLHF.

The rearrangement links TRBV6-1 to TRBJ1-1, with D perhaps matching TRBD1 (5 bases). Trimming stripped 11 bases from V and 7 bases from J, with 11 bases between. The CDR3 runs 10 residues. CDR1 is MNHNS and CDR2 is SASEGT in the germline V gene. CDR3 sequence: CAAGGGEAFF. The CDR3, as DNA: TGTGCCGCGGGGGGTGGTGAAGCTTTCTTT.

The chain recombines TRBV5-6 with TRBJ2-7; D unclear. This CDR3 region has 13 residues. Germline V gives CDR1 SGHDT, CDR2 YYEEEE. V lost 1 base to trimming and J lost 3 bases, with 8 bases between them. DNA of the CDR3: TGTGCCAGCAGCTTGTCCCCCTACTACGAGCAGTACTTC. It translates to CASSLSPYYEQYF.

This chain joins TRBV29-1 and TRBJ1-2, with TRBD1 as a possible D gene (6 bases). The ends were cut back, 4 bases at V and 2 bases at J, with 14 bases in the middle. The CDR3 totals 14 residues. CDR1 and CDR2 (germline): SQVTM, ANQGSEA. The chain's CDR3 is CSVGPQGPNYGYTF. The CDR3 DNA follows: TGCAGCGTTGGACCACAGGGACCGAACTATGGCTACACCTTC.

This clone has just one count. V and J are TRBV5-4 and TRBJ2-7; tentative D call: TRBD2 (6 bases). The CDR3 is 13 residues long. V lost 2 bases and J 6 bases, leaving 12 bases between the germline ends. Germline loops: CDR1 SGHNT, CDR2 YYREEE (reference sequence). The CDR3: CASSFRTTREQYF. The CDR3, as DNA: TGTGCCAGCAGCTTTCGGACTACCCGCGAGCAGTACTTC.

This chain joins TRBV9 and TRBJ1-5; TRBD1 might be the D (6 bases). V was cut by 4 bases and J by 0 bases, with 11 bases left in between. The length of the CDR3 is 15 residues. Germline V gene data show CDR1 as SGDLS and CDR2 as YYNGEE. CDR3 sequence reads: CASSPQGYSNQPQHF. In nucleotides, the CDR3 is TGTGCCAGCAGCCCGCAGGGGTATAGCAATCAGCCCCAGCATTTT.